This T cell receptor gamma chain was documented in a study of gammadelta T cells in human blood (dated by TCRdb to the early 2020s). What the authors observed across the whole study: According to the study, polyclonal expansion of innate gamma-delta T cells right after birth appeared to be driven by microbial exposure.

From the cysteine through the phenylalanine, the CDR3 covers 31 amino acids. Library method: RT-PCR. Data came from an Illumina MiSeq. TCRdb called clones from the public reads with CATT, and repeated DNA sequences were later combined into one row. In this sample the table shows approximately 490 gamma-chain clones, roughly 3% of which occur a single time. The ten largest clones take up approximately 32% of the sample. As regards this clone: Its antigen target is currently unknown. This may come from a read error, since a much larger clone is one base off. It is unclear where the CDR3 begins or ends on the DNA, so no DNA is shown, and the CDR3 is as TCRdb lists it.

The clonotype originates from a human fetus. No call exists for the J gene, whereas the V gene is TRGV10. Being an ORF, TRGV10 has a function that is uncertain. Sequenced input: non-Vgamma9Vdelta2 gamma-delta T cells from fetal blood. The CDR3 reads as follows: CAAWDYFIIRNSLAVEQHLLSQVSIGRIQYF.